The entry that follows covers one TCR beta chain sequence. No antigen is known for it. Within one base of it there is no much larger clone, and no base qualities were kept. Genomic DNA was isolated from the sorted cells so that the TCRbeta CDR3 region could be sequenced. TCRbeta CDR3 regions were sequenced using the immunoSEQ Assay. The table comes from immuneACCESS by way of TCRdb, which keeps in-frame sequences with V and J called. Part of the clones is missing from these tables; in studies checked, under half for an unresolved V gene and the rest for unknown reasons. Across this sample there are thousands of clones, with about 95% seen only once. 11% of the sample goes to the ten largest clones. The data stem from a study of OX40 agonist ivuxolimab in advanced cancers. Regarding the complete study: Ivuxolimab was an agonistic, fully human IgG2 monoclonal antibody directed against OX40 (CD134), a costimulatory receptor. Intravenous ivuxolimab was administered to patients every 2 weeks at six dose levels: 0.01, 0.1, 0.3, 1.5, 3 and 10 mg/kg. Of the roughly 53 patients in dose escalation, about 19 had hepatocellular carcinoma, some 15 had melanoma, 9 had renal cell carcinoma and 9 had head and neck cancer. The dose-escalation cohort was 82.7% male with a mean age of 60 years, ranging from roughly 20 to 80. Prior anti-PD-1, anti-PD-L1 or anti-CTLA-4 therapy was permitted, and 40% of dose-escalation patients had received checkpoint inhibitors. Three dose-escalation patients achieved partial responses, one with hepatocellular carcinoma and two with cutaneous melanoma. Peripheral TCRbeta sequencing was intended to test whether TCR sequence diversity was altered and clonal T-cell expansion was caused by ivuxolimab. The paper covers the monotherapy dose-escalation part of the phase I ivuxolimab trial, which included N of about 50 patients. Study-wide conclusions, independent of this receptor: After ivuxolimab, expanded clones were on average more numerous among CD8+ T cells than among CD4+ T cells. In the 0.1-3.0 mg/kg groups, partial responders had among the lowest normalized peripheral clonal expansion, particularly in CD8+ T cells. The antigen specificity of the peripheral T cells that underwent clonal expansion was not determined. At doses from 0.1 to 3.0 mg/kg, clonal expansion was seen in both CD4+ and CD8+ blood T cells between baseline and week 6. Low levels of normalized T-cell clonal expansion were also seen in some patients who did not respond.

From a lookup of the germline V gene (reference sequence), CDR1 and CDR2 are SGHNT and YYREEE. V is cut by 4 bases and J by 6 bases, and the space between the germline ends is 16 bases. The CDR3, cysteine through phenylalanine, is 15 amino acids long. The only DNA kept is the CDR3, 45 bases in frame from the first base. The trial excluded patients who had a history of autoimmune disease or were on systemic immunosuppression. Peripheral blood for TCR sequencing was drawn from every dose cohort at baseline, at cycle 4 day 1 and at cycle 7 day 1. Samples came from an open-label, multicenter, first-in-human phase I dose-escalation trial of ivuxolimab. Adults with locally advanced or metastatic head and neck squamous cell, hepatocellular, melanoma or renal cell carcinoma were enrolled in the trial. Before TCR sequencing, CD4+ and CD8+ T cells were separately sorted from peripheral blood.

Rearrangement joined TRBV5-4 to TRBJ2-2; the D gene is possibly TRBD2, with 6 bases matching. This specimen was CD4+ or CD8+ T cells sorted from blood, taken in a trial of the OX40 agonist ivuxolimab. The receptor was derived from an adult with an advanced solid tumor such as melanoma, head and neck, liver or kidney cancer. The CDR3 protein sequence reads: CASSPGGAMAGELFF. The nucleotides are TGTGCCAGCAGCCCAGGCGGGGCCATGGCCGGGGAGCTGTTTTTT.